This TCR beta chain was sequenced for a study of shared clonotypes between healthy human individuals (dated by TCRdb to 2020 to 2021). Looking at the study overall: The cohort comprised a couple of women and three men aged 18 to 49 years. For each donor, CD4 naive and CD4 memory were each run on three plates, CD8 naive on two plates, and CD8 memory on one plate. Blood TCR repertoires of roughly five healthy adults were deeply sequenced to estimate repertoire size and the extent of clonotype sharing between individuals. To increase sequencing depth and limit assay-specific biases, TCR repertoire library preparation and sequencing were carried out by different laboratories using diverse techniques. Leukapheresis yielded between about 0.85 and 10 billion PBMCs per donor. The full study reports these points: Rarefaction of sorted-subset datasets indicated incomplete sequencing despite the large sequencing depth. Estimated clonotype richness was generally larger for naive than for memory subsets. Pairwise subsampling led to the expectation that sequencing depth would affect the degree of clonotype sharing among donors. Higher generation probabilities were observed for clonotypes shared by all four sorted-subset donors than for non-shared clonotypes. Across a handful of donors, around 5.4% of naive CD4, roughly 3.8% of naive CD8, under 2.5% of memory CD4, and 0.4% to 0.45% of memory CD8 clonotypes were shared. The small number of donors limited the genetic and exposure-history diversity represented. Sampling was restricted to blood, and TCR repertoires in tissues likely differ from the TCR repertoires found in blood.

A single count supports this clone. There is no known antigen for this receptor. The input lacks base qualities; no much larger clone sits a single base away. CD8 naive samples were obtained by positive selection for CCR7 among CD45RO-negative cells, yielding a CD45RA+CCR7+ population from which TemRA cells were excluded. The donors were healthy, HIV-negative adults with no recently reported acute infections or vaccinations. Only Caucasian adults living in Nashville, Tennessee, USA were represented among the donors. Blood was obtained by leukapheresis, after which PBMCs were separated by Ficoll-Histopaque density gradient centrifugation and cryopreserved in liquid nitrogen vapor phase. Purity and quantity of every magnetically sorted T cell population were checked by analytical flow cytometry. Each sorted fraction had its genomic DNA isolated and then quantified by UV absorbance on a Nanodrop 2000c.

Using the deep immunoSEQ assay, multiplex PCR amplified TCR CDR3 regions from genomic DNA. Extracted genomic DNA from each cell subset was spread evenly across all wells of several immunoSEQ 96-well plates, with each plate serving as a replicate. For sorted subsets, approximately 210 ng genomic DNA, equal to some 28,000 T cell genomes, was loaded into each replicate PCR. The purified libraries were quantified using a Qubit 3.0 fluorometer, sized with a Bioanalyzer 2100, and then quantified again using the KAPA Library Quantification kit. Every immunoSEQ 96-well plate was sequenced on a dedicated single-read 150-cycle Illumina NextSeq 550 flow cell. In the source study's methods: Because the immunoSEQ output held only junctional sequences and lacked quality scores, the filtering could not match the filtering applied to full-length reads. To assign V/J genes and CDR3, sequences were annotated using PyIR, a Python wrapper for IgBLAST v1.9, with IMGT germline references. Reads were filtered out if the reads had weak V/J assignments (E-value above 1e-6), no CDR3, stop codons, out-of-frame junctions, or ambiguous translated residues. V3J clonotypes were defined as sequences sharing the same inferred V gene, J gene, and CDR3 amino acid sequence. To compute the percentage overlap between repertoires, the number of shared unique clonotypes was divided by the size of the smaller repertoire. RTK rarefaction, the Chao1 estimator, and Recon v2.1 estimates of unobserved clonotypes were used to assess repertoire richness. OLGA was used to compute generation probabilities for all TCRbeta clonotypes that the gDNA method yielded from four donors. Not all clones reach the TCRdb copy of this immuneACCESS table, which keeps in-frame sequences only. Checked studies attribute under half of the gap to unresolved V genes and leave the rest unexplained. V and J calls and clone size follow that table, whereas D and trimming were derived from the DNA. In this sample the table shows around 2,000,000 clones, about 95% of which occur a single time. 0.9% to 1.5% of the sample rests with the top ten.

The CDR3 has 15 amino acids, counting the end cysteine and phenylalanine. The DNA shown is the 45-base CDR3, in frame from base 1. The germline V gene sets CDR1 to SGHDT and CDR2 to YYEEEE. V sheds 4 bases and J sheds 4 bases, leaving 17 bases between their ends. The specimen was naive CD8+ T cells sorted from blood. What the cell subset or site label conveys for this sample: CD45RA+CCR7+. The receptor's source is a man in his late teens or twenties in good health. The rearrangement joined TRBV5-6 to TRBJ1-2; TRBD1 could be the D gene, as 6 bases match. The CDR3 has the sequence CASSLGQLIIYGYTF. The bases read TGTGCCAGCAGCCTCGGACAGTTGATAATCTATGGCTACACCTTC.